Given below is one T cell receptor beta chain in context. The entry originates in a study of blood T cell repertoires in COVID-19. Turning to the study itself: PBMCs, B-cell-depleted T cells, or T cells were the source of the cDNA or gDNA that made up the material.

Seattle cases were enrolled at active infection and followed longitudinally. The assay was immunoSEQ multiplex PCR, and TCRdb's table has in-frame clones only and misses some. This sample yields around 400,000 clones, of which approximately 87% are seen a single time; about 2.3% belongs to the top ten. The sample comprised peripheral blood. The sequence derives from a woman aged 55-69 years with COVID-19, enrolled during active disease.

Written as DNA, the CDR3 is TGTGCCAGCAGCTCCGGACAGGGGGCGGACACCATATATTTT. This gives the protein CASSSGQGADTIYF. V usage is TRBV7-9 and J usage is TRBJ1-3; 11 bases are a match to TRBD1. Germline trimming cut 4 bases from V and 8 bases from J; bases unmatched to any gene: 4. CDR1 and CDR2 from the germline V gene are SEHNR and FQNEAQ (reference sequence). This CDR3 comprises 14 residues.